Below are 18 T cell receptor beta chains sequenced from a single sample in a study of regulatory dendritic cells for organ transplantation. Sorted T cells were CFSE-labeled and cultured 4 to 5 days with allogeneic regulatory or mature dendritic cells at 1:10. The antigens of these receptors remain unknown. TCRdb's table, derived via immunoSEQ multiplex PCR, lists solely in-frame clones and lacks some. The sample shows about 20,000 clones, around 85% of them seen only once. Sequenced material: naive CD4+ T cells from blood cultured with regulatory dendritic cells. Subset indicated: CD45RA+ naive T cells. Receptors originate from a human donor in good health.

Only one count was recorded for this clone. The CDR3 DNA is TGTGCCAGCAGTCGAGGGGACCGACTTCTCGGGGGCTACACCTTC. This encodes CASSRGDRLLGGYTF. The rearrangement joins TRBV6-5 to TRBJ1-2; tentatively, D is TRBD1 (5 bases). CDR1 is MNHEY and CDR2 is SVGAGI in the germline V gene. V was clipped by 5 bases and J by 8 bases, with 21 bases between them. The CDR3 has 15 residues.

V is TRBV14 and J is TRBJ2-7; D is uncertain. V gave up 5 bases and J gave up 3 bases, with 8 bases separating them. CDR3 length equals 12 residues. Germline V gene lookup returns CDR1 SGHDN and CDR2 FVKESK. CDR3 sequence: CASSSNFYEQYF. DNA for the CDR3: TGTGCCAGCAGCTCAAACTTCTACGAGCAGTACTTC.

This chain links TRBV12-5 with TRBJ2-3; no definite D call. CDR1 and CDR2 from the germline V gene are LGHNT and FRNRAP. The CDR3 totals 14 residues. V lost 5 bases and J lost 4, with 13 bases in between. This CDR3 reads CASGGPLGADTQYF. The CDR3 coding sequence is TGTGCTAGTGGTGGCCCGTTGGGCGCAGATACGCAGTATTTT.

V usage is TRBV6-5 and J usage is TRBJ1-5; TRBD1 matches at 10 bases. The CDR3 length is 15 residues. After removal of 6 bases from V and 6 bases from J, the junction contained 8 bases not matched to a gene. Germline V CDR1 and CDR2: MNHEY, SVGAGI. The CDR3 DNA is TGTGCCAGCAGACCCGACAGGGGGCAAACTCAGCCCCAGCATTTT. Translated, it gives CASRPDRGQTQPQHF.

V is TRBV7-3 and J is TRBJ2-1; possible D gene TRBD1, 6 bases. The V end was cut by 3 bases, the J end by 7 bases, with 19 bases between. The CDR3 has 16 residues. CDR1 and CDR2 (germline): SGHTA, FQGTGA. CDR3 residues: CASSLISTGSGNEQFF. CDR3 nucleotides: TGTGCCAGCAGCTTGATCTCCACAGGGTCAGGGAATGAGCAGTTCTTC. Full variable domain (outside the CDR3, taken from reference TRBV7-3 and TRBJ2-1): GAGVSQTPSNKVTEKGKYVELRCDPISGHTALYWYRQSLGQGPEFLIYFQGTGAADDSGLPNDRFFAVRPEGSVSTLKIQRTERGDSAVYLCASSLISTGSGNEQFFGPGTRLTVL.

The chain uses TRBV7-9 and TRBJ1-6; D perhaps matches TRBD1 (6 bases). V lost 3 bases and J 8 bases, leaving 11 bases between the germline ends. The V gene's germline CDR1 is SEHNR and CDR2 FQNEAQ (reference sequence). CDR3 length: 14 amino acids. CDR3: CASSFRGTDSPLHF. In DNA, the CDR3 is TGTGCCAGCAGCTTCAGGGGCACGGATTCACCCCTCCACTTT.

The rearrangement links TRBV5-4 to TRBJ2-1, with unresolved D. The CDR3 is made up of 14 amino acids. Germline V CDR1 and CDR2: SGHNT, YYREEE (reference sequence). The ends were cut back, 0 bases at V and 13 bases at J, with 17 bases in the middle. The CDR3 loop is CASSLGAATGYQFF. The CDR3 DNA reads TGTGCCAGCAGCTTGGGGGCGGCGACGGGTTATCAGTTCTTC.

V is TRBV30 and J is TRBJ2-2, with D maybe TRBD1 (6 bases). Between the trimmed V and J ends, which lost 7 bases and 2 bases, there was a span of 14 bases. This CDR3 has 14 residues. CDR1 is GTSNPN, CDR2 SVGIG, per germline (reference sequence). The CDR3 reads CASERDINTGELFF. The CDR3 DNA sequence: TGTGCCTCGGAACGGGACATTAACACCGGGGAGCTGTTTTTT.

The chain couples TRBV9 to TRBJ2-1, with D tentatively TRBD2 (6 bases). There are 15 residues in the CDR3. Germline V gene sequence: CDR1 SGDLS, CDR2 YYNGEE. V lost 5 bases, J lost 3 bases, and 15 bases lay in between. CDR3 loop: CASSAMTGDYNEQFF. The CDR3 region has the DNA TGTGCCAGCAGTGCCATGACGGGGGACTACAATGAGCAGTTCTTC.

The chain combines TRBV12-5 with TRBJ1-1, with D possibly being TRBD1 (5 bases). V dropped 4 bases and J dropped 1 base, with 10 bases sitting between them. The CDR3 extends over 14 amino acids. The germline V gene encodes CDR1 LGHNT and CDR2 FRNRAP. The CDR3 spells CASGSGHPNTEAFF. The CDR3 DNA follows: TGTGCTAGTGGTTCCGGACACCCGAACACTGAAGCTTTCTTT.

This clone came up a few times. This sequence joins TRBV11-3 and TRBJ2-3; no firm D call. The CDR3 runs 11 residues. Germline V gene sequence: CDR1 SGHNT, CDR2 YENEEA. The V gene lost 1 base and the J gene lost 6 bases, with 2 bases spanning the gap. This CDR3 is CASSLGDTQYF. CDR3 bases: TGTGCCAGCAGCTTAGGGGATACGCAGTATTTT.

The genes are TRBV9 and TRBJ2-7, with 10 bases fitting TRBD1. V lost 3 bases and J lost 7; bases outside the gene matches: 7. Germline CDR1 SGDLS, CDR2 YYNGEE. CDR3 size: 14 residues. CDR3 in amino acids: CASSGRQGAGEQYF. DNA of the CDR3: TGTGCCAGCAGCGGACGACAGGGGGCGGGGGAGCAGTACTTC. Together with reference TRBV9 and TRBJ2-7, the CDR3 gives the full variable domain: DSGVTQTPKHLITATGQRVTLRCSPRSGDLSVYWYQQSLDQGLQFLIQYYNGEERAKGNILERFSAQQFPDLHSELNLSSLELGDSALYFCASSGRQGAGEQYFGPGTRLTVT.

This rearrangement joins TRBV7-9 to TRBJ2-7; either TRBD1 or TRBD2 may fit D (5 bases each). The CDR3 is 17 residues long. Germline lookup yields CDR1 SEHNR and CDR2 FQNEAQ (reference sequence). V lost 0 bases and J lost 0, with 15 bases in between. DNA for the CDR3: TGTGCCAGCAGCTTAGCGAGGGGCCGGGCGAACTCCTACGAGCAGTACTTC. It codes for CASSLARGRANSYEQYF.

V is TRBV10-1 and J is TRBJ2-1; D is undetermined. The CDR3 length is 12 residues. The germline V gene encodes CDR1 WNHNN and CDR2 SYGVQD (reference sequence). V lost 3 bases and J 12 bases, leaving 12 bases between the germline ends. The CDR3 DNA follows: TGCGCCAGCAGTGACCCTAGTAGTACGCAGTTCTTC. Translation gives CASSDPSSTQFF.

This clone was counted once. The V call is TRBV6-1, the J call TRBJ2-7; the match to TRBD2 covers 7 bases. This CDR3 has 13 residues. The V gene end was trimmed by 10 bases and the J gene end by 2 bases; junction bases not matched to a gene: 8. Germline CDR1 and CDR2: MNHNS and SASEGT. In DNA, the CDR3 is TGTGCCACGACGGGACTACTAACCTACGAGCAGTACTTC. Amino acids: CATTGLLTYEQYF.

The genes are TRBV6-1 and TRBJ2-3, with 7 bases aligning to TRBD1. This CDR3 contains 15 residues. The ends lost 1 base at V and 2 bases at J; junction bases unmatched: 3. Per the germline V gene, CDR1 is MNHNS and CDR2 is SASEGT. CDR3 nucleotides: TGTGCCAGCAGTGAAGACAGGGGAGTCACAGATACGCAGTATTTT. Translating it yields CASSEDRGVTDTQYF.

The chain combines TRBV25-1 with TRBJ2-7; possibly TRBD1 or TRBD2 for D (6 bases each). The V gene's germline CDR1 is MGHDK and CDR2 SYGVNS. CDR3 length: 15 residues. Between the trimmed V and J ends, which lost 8 bases and 3 bases, there was a span of 20 bases. The CDR3 protein is CASASRGGMFYEQYF. In DNA, the CDR3 is TGTGCCAGCGCCTCCCGAGGGGGGATGTTCTACGAGCAGTACTTC.

The chain joins TRBV6-5 to TRBJ1-2, with D possibly matching TRBD1 (6 bases). Germline assignment: CDR1 MNHEY and CDR2 SVGAGI. CDR3 length: 13 amino acids. V was pared by 5 bases and J by 6 bases, with 13 bases between. CDR3 in amino acids: CASSRTGIDGYTF. CDR3 bases: TGTGCCAGCAGTAGAACAGGGATCGATGGCTACACCTTC.